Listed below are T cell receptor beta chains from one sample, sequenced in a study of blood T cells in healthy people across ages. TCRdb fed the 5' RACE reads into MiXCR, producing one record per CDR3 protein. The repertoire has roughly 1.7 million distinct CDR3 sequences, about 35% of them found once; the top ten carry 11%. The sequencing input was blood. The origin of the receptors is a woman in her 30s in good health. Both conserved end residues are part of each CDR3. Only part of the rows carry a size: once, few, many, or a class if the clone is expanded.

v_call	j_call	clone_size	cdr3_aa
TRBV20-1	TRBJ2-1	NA	CSGSESSYNERFF
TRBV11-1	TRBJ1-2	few	CASSPIDYYQGRLYGYTF
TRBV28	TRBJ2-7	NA	CASSYPGPYEQYF
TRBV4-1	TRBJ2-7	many	CASSRAGTGVYEQYF
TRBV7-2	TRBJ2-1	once	CASSRSSPLYNEQFF
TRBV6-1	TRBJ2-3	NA	CASSGLAGAADTQYF
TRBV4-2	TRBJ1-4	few	CASSQGPVLEKLFF
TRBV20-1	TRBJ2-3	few	CSARVASITDTQYF
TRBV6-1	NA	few	CASTPLGGSAEQYF
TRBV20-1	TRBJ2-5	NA	CSARVEGRPGQYF
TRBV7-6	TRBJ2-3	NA	CASSFDPEASGSLPTDTQYF
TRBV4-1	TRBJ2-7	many	CASSQDSGGASYEQYF
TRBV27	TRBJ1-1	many	CASSVGGAEAFF
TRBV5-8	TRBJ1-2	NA	CASSPGVRSGYGYTF
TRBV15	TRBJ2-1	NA	CATSRNPKGGGPRGQFF
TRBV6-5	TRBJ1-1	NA	CASRYTVEAEAFF
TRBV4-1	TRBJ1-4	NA	CASSLRGSVNEKLFF
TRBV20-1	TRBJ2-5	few	CSAILYQETQYF
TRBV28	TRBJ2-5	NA	CASSRRLAGLIAGETQYF
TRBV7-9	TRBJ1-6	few	CASSPRLDDSPLHF
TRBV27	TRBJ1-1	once	CASSRGGGSTEAFF
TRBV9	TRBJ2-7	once	CASSQRRGDGEQYF
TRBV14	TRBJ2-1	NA	CASSQGLINYNEQFF
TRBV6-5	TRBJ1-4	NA	CASRYSVANEKLFF
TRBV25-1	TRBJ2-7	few	CASSLGTLNEQYF
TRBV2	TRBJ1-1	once	CANNKRGTVMNTEAFF
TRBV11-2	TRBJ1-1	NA	CASSLDRFSGEAFF
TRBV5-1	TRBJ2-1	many	CASSLGLHNEQFF
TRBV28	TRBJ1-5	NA	CASRRGSLRGQPQHF
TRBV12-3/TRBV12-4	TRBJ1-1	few	CASTPTGMNTEAFF
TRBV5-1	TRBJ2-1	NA	CASSMTGSGEPKYNGQFF
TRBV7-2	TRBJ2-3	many	CASSLSVDTQYF
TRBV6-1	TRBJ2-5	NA	CASRGRGVSYGQYF
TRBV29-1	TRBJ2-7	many	CSVVLAKGYEQYF
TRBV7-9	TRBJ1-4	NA	CASSSPRGVEKPFF
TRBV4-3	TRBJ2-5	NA	CASSQDNVGGRETQYF
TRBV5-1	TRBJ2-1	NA	CASSSALRRGPFNEQFF
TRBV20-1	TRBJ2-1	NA	CSAKRLRLAGRENEQFF
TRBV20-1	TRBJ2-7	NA	CSARPRAGTDSYEQYF
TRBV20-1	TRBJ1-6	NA	CSALAVVSPLHF
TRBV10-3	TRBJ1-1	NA	CAISASVYTEAFF
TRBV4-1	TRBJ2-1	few	CASSQELGTTYNEQFF
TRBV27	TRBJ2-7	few	CASSSPTGSPYEQYF
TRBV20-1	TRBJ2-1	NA	CSARGPPYPEQFF